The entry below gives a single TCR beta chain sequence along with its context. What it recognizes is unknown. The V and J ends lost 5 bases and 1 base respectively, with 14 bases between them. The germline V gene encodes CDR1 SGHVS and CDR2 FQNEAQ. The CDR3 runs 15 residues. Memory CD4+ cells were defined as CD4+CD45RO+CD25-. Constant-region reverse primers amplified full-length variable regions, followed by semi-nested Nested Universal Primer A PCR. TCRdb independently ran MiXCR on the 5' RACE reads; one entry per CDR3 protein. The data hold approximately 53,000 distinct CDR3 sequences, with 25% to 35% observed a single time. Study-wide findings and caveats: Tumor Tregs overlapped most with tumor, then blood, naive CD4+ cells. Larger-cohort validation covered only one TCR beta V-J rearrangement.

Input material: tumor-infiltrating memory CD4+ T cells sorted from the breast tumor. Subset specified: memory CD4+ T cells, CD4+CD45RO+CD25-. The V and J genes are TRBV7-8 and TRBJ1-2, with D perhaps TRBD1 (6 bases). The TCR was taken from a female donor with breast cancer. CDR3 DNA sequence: TGTGCCAGCAGCCCCGGGACACCATTTAACTATGGCTACACCTTC. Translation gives CASSPGTPFNYGYTF.